Listed here are 16 T cell receptor beta chains from one sample, sequenced in a study of response to subunit inactivated influenza vaccine. One entry per CDR3 protein results from TCRdb running MiXCR on the RT-PCR reads. The sample records hundreds of thousands of distinct CDR3 sequences, less than 20% being singletons. The sequenced sample was PBMCs from blood, obtained 5 days after vaccination. These receptors were obtained from a man aged 50 to 60 who received an inactivated influenza vaccine.

The sample holds many counts of this clonotype. This chain links TRBV6-2 or TRBV6-3 with TRBJ2-7, with TRBD1 matching 8 bases. The CDR3 extends over 13 amino acids. V lost 3 bases and J lost 12; bases outside the gene matches: 10. Germline loops: CDR1 MNHEY, CDR2 SVGEGT. CDR3 nucleotides: TGTGCCAGCAGTTATTCTGACAGGGGAACTCGGTACTTC. It translates to CASSYSDRGTRYF.

This clonotype was seen more than once but under ten times. The rearrangement links TRBV7-2 to TRBJ2-1, with D unclear. Germline CDR1 is SGHTA and CDR2 is FQGNSA. V lost 1 base to trimming and J lost 10 bases, with 8 bases between them. The CDR3 has 12 residues. The CDR3 region has the DNA TGTGCCAGCAGCTTAGGGCGCAGAGAGCAGTTCTTC. Its protein product is CASSLGRREQFF.

This clonotype was detected only a few times. The CDR3 nucleotides read TGTGCCAGCAGCCCTTCCGGGGACCTAGTGAGTCGGGCCCAGTACTTC. As protein: CASSPSGDLVSRAQYF. The chain couples TRBV11-2 to TRBJ2-5, with D perhaps assigned TRBD1 or TRBD2 (5 bases each). Germline CDR1 and CDR2: SGHAT and FQNNGV. Trimming shortened V by 5 bases and J by 9 bases, and 25 bases separated the two germline ends. The CDR3 runs 16 residues.

The chain links TRBV6-5 to TRBJ2-4; 9 bases map to TRBD1. The CDR3 spans 14 residues. Losses at the gene ends were 2 bases for V and 5 bases for J; bases not matched to a gene: 1. CDR1 and CDR2 from the germline V gene are MNHEY and SVGAGI. CDR3 nucleotides: TGTGCCAGCAGTTACGGACAGGGGCAAAACATTCAGTACTTC. Translating gives CASSYGQGQNIQYF.

Ten or more counts support this clonotype. The rearrangement links TRBV6-1 to TRBJ1-5; the match to TRBD1 covers 7 bases. The CDR3 has 15 residues. The V gene's germline CDR1 is MNHNS and CDR2 SASEGT. J gave up 0 bases and V 6 bases, and 5 bases lay outside the gene matches. CDR3 bases: TGTGCCAGCAGGACAGGGATTTATAGCAATCAGCCCCAGCATTTT. Translating it yields CASRTGIYSNQPQHF.

The chain links TRBV15 to TRBJ2-2; possible D gene TRBD2, 5 bases. This CDR3 is 15 amino acids long. V dropped 4 bases and J dropped 1 base, with 10 bases sitting between them. Looked up from germline, CDR1 is LNHNV and CDR2 is YYDKDF (reference sequence). The CDR3 DNA is TGTGCCACCAGCAAATACCGGGAGAACACCGGGGAGCTGTTTTTT. This codes for CATSKYRENTGELFF.

This clonotype showed up just a few times. The rearrangement uses TRBV29-1 and TRBJ1-4; possibly TRBD1 for D (5 bases). The CDR3 spans 14 residues. Trimming pared 4 bases from V and 4 bases from J, leaving 13 bases between. Germline-derived CDR1 and CDR2 are SQVTM and ANQGSEA. CDR3 sequence reads: CSVGTHARNEKLFF. The DNA of the CDR3 is TGCAGCGTTGGGACACACGCCCGTAATGAAAAACTGTTTTTT.

The chain carries TRBV5-1 and TRBJ1-4; no clear D gene. V lost 0 bases, J lost 1 base, and 7 bases lay in between. Germline V gene data show CDR1 as SGHRS and CDR2 as YFSETQ. The CDR3 covers 15 residues. This CDR3 is CASSLDGLTNEKLFF. CDR3 sequence (DNA): TGCGCCAGCAGCTTGGACGGACTAACTAATGAAAAACTGTTTTTT.

The rearrangement links TRBV20-1 to TRBJ1-2; tentatively, D is TRBD1 (5 bases). The germline V and J ends were trimmed by 0 bases and 7 bases, with 18 bases remaining between them. The germline V gene has CDR1 DFQATT and CDR2 SNEGSKA (reference sequence). The CDR3 covers 15 residues. CDR3 nucleotides: TGCAGTGCTAGAGAGGGCCAGGGAACATTGGGTGGCTACACCTTC. Its protein is CSAREGQGTLGGYTF.

This clonotype was seen only a few times. The chain links TRBV7-2 to TRBJ2-2, with D possibly TRBD2 on 6 matching bases. The V and J ends lost 4 bases and 3 bases respectively, with 12 bases between them. Germline values: CDR1 SGHTA, CDR2 FQGNSA. The CDR3 contains 15 residues. CDR3 sequence: CASSSLGLHTGELFF. The CDR3 bases are TGTGCCAGCAGCTCACTGGGACTGCACACCGGGGAGCTGTTTTTT.

This clonotype was seen only a few times. The V and J genes are TRBV29-1 and TRBJ2-1; no clear D gene. CDR3 size: 11 residues. CDR1 and CDR2 (germline): SQVTM, ANQGSEA. V gave up 3 bases and J gave up 10 bases, with 10 bases separating them. CDR3 loop: CSVDLGREQFF. CDR3 bases: TGCAGCGTTGATCTTGGGCGGGAGCAGTTCTTC.

The rearrangement uses TRBV9 and TRBJ2-3; D is perhaps TRBD2 (7 bases). From germline, CDR1 is SGDLS and CDR2 YYNGEE. V dropped 3 bases and J dropped 2 bases, with 16 bases sitting between them. The length of the CDR3 is 16 residues. In DNA form, the CDR3 reads TGTGCCAGCAGCGGCGGGGAGGGGGACTTCACAGATACGCAGTATTTT. It translates to CASSGGEGDFTDTQYF.

There are a few counts of this clonotype. The rearrangement uses TRBV25-1 and TRBJ2-1, with TRBD2 matching 7 bases. Germline V gives CDR1 MGHDK, CDR2 SYGVNS. V shed 2 bases and J 7 bases; nucleotides not matched to a gene: 8. The CDR3 totals 15 residues. In DNA, the CDR3 is TGTGCCAGCAGTGAACCGCGGGAGAGTGGAAATGAGCAGTTCTTC. Its protein is CASSEPRESGNEQFF.

The chain recombines TRBV20-1 with TRBJ2-1; TRBD2 might be the D (5 bases). Trimming shortened V by 3 bases and J by 2 bases, and 8 bases separated the two germline ends. Germline V CDR1 and CDR2: DFQATT, SNEGSKA (reference sequence). The CDR3 runs to 13 residues. CDR3 sequence (DNA): TGCAGTGCTAGCGGGATGACCTACAATGAGCAGTTCTTC. Translating it yields CSASGMTYNEQFF.

This clonotype was observed a few times. The chain joins TRBV20-1 to TRBJ2-2, with 10 bases lining up with TRBD1. Trimming at V came to 4 bases and at J to 4 bases, leaving 6 bases not matched to a gene. The germline V gene encodes CDR1 DFQATT and CDR2 SNEGSKA (reference sequence). This CDR3 has 15 residues. The CDR3 protein is CSANRQGAATGELFF. The CDR3 DNA sequence: TGCAGTGCTAATAGACAGGGGGCGGCCACCGGGGAGCTGTTTTTT.

This clonotype has only a few counts. V gene TRBV27 combines with J gene TRBJ2-7; 14 bases fit TRBD2. The V gene's germline CDR1 is MNHEY and CDR2 SMNVEV (reference sequence). CDR3 length equals 18 residues. The V segment lost 0 bases and the J segment 3 bases; nucleotides outside the gene matches: 7. CDR3 loop: CASSLSRTGTSGSYEQYF. CDR3 bases: TGTGCCAGCAGTTTATCCCGAACCGGGACTAGCGGGAGCTACGAGCAGTACTTC.